This T cell receptor (beta chain) emerged from a study of T cells in Graves' hyperthyroidism and ophthalmopathy. Background on the study: Peripheral blood collection took place at initial diagnosis, before any treatment. Study findings and constraints: Appearing also in blood were most of the thyroid clonotypes expanded above 0.001.

V was clipped by 3 bases and J by 0 bases, with 14 bases between them. There are 17 residues in the CDR3. CDR1 MDHEN and CDR2 SYDVKM come from the germline V gene. As concerns this clonotype: Its matching antigen is unknown.

Ophthalmopathy patients showed a Clinical Activity Score of at least 3, NOSPECS grade of at least 4 and duration under 3 months. Patients were excluded because of uncontrolled infection, other autoimmune disease, pregnancy or lactation. What was amplified from RNA transcripts were TCR beta CDR3 regions. HTBI primers were the set used in a first-round RT-PCR of the TCR CDR3. TCRdb called the multiplex PCR reads again in MiXCR, with one record for every CDR3 protein. The sample records hundreds of thousands of distinct CDR3 sequences, more than 14% being singletons. Specimen: blood. This TCR was recovered from a woman in her fifties or sixties with Graves' ophthalmopathy. The J gene is TRBJ2-2, the V gene TRBV28; D may be TRBD2 (6 bases). The CDR3, as DNA: TGTGCCAGCAGTTTTCCATTAGCGGCAGCGAACACCGGGGAGCTGTTTTTT. Translation gives CASSFPLAAANTGELFF.